This T cell receptor (beta chain) was captured by sequencing in a study of cytomegalovirus exposure and HLA in healthy donors. The wider study: From donors who were HLA-typed, an early data release held 80 million or so unique TCRs. Study findings and constraints: According to a later analysis, most TCR beta chains associated with CMV appeared HLA-restricted. Analyzed later, association rates of TCRs varied across HLA loci, with DRB1 most and HLA-C fewest.

Use of 60 Vbeta and 13 Jbeta primers characterized the PCR. The table came from immunoSEQ multiplex PCR; TCRdb's copy has only in-frame clones and leaves some out. This table holds roughly 180,000 clones, approximately 80% found once. Germline CDR1 is MDHEN and CDR2 is SYDVKM. The CDR3 length is 15 residues. Trimming removed 3 bases at V and 7 bases at J, with 18 bases between. As regards this clone: Its matching antigen is unknown.

V and J are TRBV28 and TRBJ1-2, with TRBD1 as a possible D gene (5 bases). Sequencing was carried out using PBMCs. The TCR comes from a female donor in good health and CMV-seronegative. CDR3 in DNA: TGTGCCAGCAGTTTCAGTCGGGGGAGGGCCGGTGGCTACACCTTC. The encoded protein is CASSFSRGRAGGYTF.